The T cell receptor (beta chain) under discussion was sequenced for a study of early stage breast cancer tumors. Overall study context: Average read coverage per sample was about 10-fold.

The method was immunoSEQ multiplex PCR; TCRdb's version includes in-frame clones alone and lacks a portion of them. This table holds tens of thousands of clones, roughly 78% found once. A word on this clone: Its target is unknown.

V shed 3 bases and J 3 bases; nucleotides not matched to a gene: 11. CDR1 KGHSH and CDR2 LQKENI come from the germline V gene. The CDR3 has 16 residues. General study results and limits: Commonly generated sequences made up most enriched TCRB sequences shared between patients. Compared with adjacent normal breast, tumors showed approximately 2.5-fold denser, more clonal T cells.

Sequenced material: blood. The chain joins TRBV18 to TRBJ2-7, with 7 bases matching TRBD2. This TCR came from a middle-aged person with breast cancer. CDR3 residues: CASSPSLATMVYEQYF. The CDR3, as DNA: TGTGCCAGCTCACCGTCACTAGCGACCATGGTCTACGAGCAGTACTTC.